The 2 T cell receptor beta chains given below trace back to one sample, sequenced in a study of lung T cells in sarcoidosis with Löfgren's syndrome. Each CDR3 protein gets one entry after TCRdb re-called the reads with MiXCR. Of fewer than 25,000 distinct CDR3 sequences listed, around 20% were seen once; the top ten hold roughly 0.77%. Sequences were obtained from CD4+ T cells from bronchoalveolar lavage. These TCRs come from a human donor with sarcoidosis (Löfgren's syndrome or another form), or a control subject (not recorded which).

This clonotype has just a few counts. This may stem from a read error, because a much larger clone lies one nucleotide away. The CDR3 DNA is TGCAGTTGTATCCCGTTCCTAGCGGGATTCACAGATACGCAGTATTTT. Its protein product is CSCIPFLAGFTDTQYF. J is TRBJ2-3 and V is TRBV20-1; TRBD2 matches 9 bases. V gave up 8 bases and J gave up 2 bases; unmatched junction bases: 14. Germline V CDR1 and CDR2: DFQATT, SNEGSKA (reference sequence). CDR3 length: 16 amino acids.

This clonotype qualifies as medium-sized. V and J are TRBV27 and TRBJ1-5; tentative D call: TRBD1 (5 bases). V lost 6 bases and J 1 base, leaving 19 bases between the germline ends. Germline CDR1 and CDR2: MNHEY and SMNVEV (reference sequence). This CDR3 has 17 amino acids. This CDR3 reads CASRRQRGGESNQPQHF. The CDR3 DNA sequence: TGTGCCAGCAGGAGACAGCGAGGCGGGGAGAGCAATCAGCCCCAGCATTTT.